Following are 22 T cell receptor beta chains from one sample sequenced in a study of brain T cells in children with intractable seizures. Generated by immunoSEQ multiplex PCR, the TCRdb table keeps only in-frame clones and is missing some. The sample yields some 80,000 clones, about 90% seen once. The sample in question was peripheral blood, obtained at surgery. The receptors come from a girl aged 2 to 9 with Rasmussen encephalitis and intractable seizures.

The CDR3 is CASSSRQGSYGYTF. CDR3 DNA sequence: TGTGCCAGCAGCTCAAGACAGGGAAGCTATGGCTACACCTTC. The chain joins TRBV3-1 (or the pseudogene TRBV3-2) to TRBJ1-2; TRBD1 aligns across 7 bases. Germline V gene lookup returns CDR1 LGHDT and CDR2 YNNKEL (reference sequence). The V segment lost 5 bases and the J segment 4 bases; nucleotides outside the gene matches: 7. The CDR3 length is 14 residues.

The chain is built from TRBV30 and TRBJ2-5, with 10 bases matching TRBD2. The germline gives CDR1 GTSNPN, CDR2 SVGIG (reference sequence). CDR3 length equals 13 residues. V trimming: 5 bases; J trimming: 3 bases; junction bases outside the gene matches: 3. The CDR3 loop reads CAWERGGKETQYF. In nucleotides, the CDR3 is TGTGCCTGGGAGCGGGGGGGTAAAGAGACCCAGTACTTC.

The CDR3 sequence is CASSAGRRNYEQYF. CDR3 DNA sequence: TGTGCCAGCAGCGCGGGACGGCGAAACTACGAGCAGTACTTC. V usage is TRBV13 and J usage is TRBJ2-7, with TRBD2 as a possible D gene (6 bases). CDR3 length: 14 amino acids. Germline-derived CDR1 and CDR2 are PRHDT and FYEKMQ (reference sequence). V was shortened by 5 bases and J by 3 bases, with 14 bases between the two germline ends.

The rearrangement uses TRBV2 and TRBJ2-5, with D possibly matching TRBD1 (5 bases). V lost 2 bases and J lost 0, with 10 bases in between. CDR1 and CDR2 from the germline V gene are SNHLY and FYNNEI. The CDR3 totals 15 residues. The DNA for the CDR3 is TGTGCCAGCAGTGAAATAAGGGGATACCAAGAGACCCAGTACTTC. Protein: CASSEIRGYQETQYF.

V is TRBV19 and J is TRBJ1-2; 9 positions match TRBD1. J was trimmed by 8 bases and V by 4 bases; bases with no gene match: 11. Germline V gene data show CDR1 as LNHDA and CDR2 as SQIVND (reference sequence). The CDR3 consists of 15 residues. CDR3 sequence reads: CASSTTTGTGRGYTF. The CDR3 nucleotides are TGTGCCAGTAGTACAACAACCGGGACAGGGAGGGGCTACACCTTC.

The chain is built from TRBV12-3 or TRBV12-4 and TRBJ1-1; D not resolved. The CDR3 loop spans 13 amino acids. The V end was cut by 6 bases, the J end by 1 base, with 9 bases between. The CDR3 spells CASRDPWNTEAFF. CDR3 nucleotide sequence: TGTGCCAGCAGGGACCCTTGGAACACTGAAGCTTTCTTT.

This clone was seen more than once but under ten times. The rearrangement links TRBV2 to TRBJ2-3, with D uncertain. CDR1 is SNHLY and CDR2 is FYNNEI in the germline V gene. Between the trimmed V and J ends, which lost 8 bases and 2 bases, there was a span of 23 bases. This CDR3 is built from 17 residues. CDR3 sequence: CASETVEKTFVTDTQYF. CDR3 nucleotide sequence: TGTGCCAGCGAGACTGTCGAAAAGACATTTGTCACAGATACGCAGTATTTT.

The chain combines TRBV7-9 with TRBJ2-2; TRBD1 or TRBD2 may be the D gene (5 bases each). Germline V gene sequence: CDR1 SEHNR, CDR2 FQNEAQ (reference sequence). The CDR3 spans 14 residues. The V end was cut by 5 bases, the J end by 4 bases, with 11 bases between. CDR3 nucleotides: TGTGCCAGCAGCCCAGAGGGGCTCACCGGGGAGCTGTTTTTT. Translating it yields CASSPEGLTGELFF.

The V call is TRBV5-1, the J call TRBJ1-1, with no clear D. The V and J ends lost 8 bases and 1 base respectively, with 12 bases between them. The CDR3 loop spans 13 amino acids. Germline loops: CDR1 SGHRS, CDR2 YFSETQ. CDR3 nucleotide sequence: TGCGCCAGTAAGTCGTTAACGAACACTGAAGCTTTCTTT. Its protein is CASKSLTNTEAFF.

The genes are TRBV4-1 and TRBJ2-1; 10 bases match TRBD2. Trimming removed 5 bases from V and 8 bases from J; junction bases left unmatched: 15. The CDR3 extends over 17 amino acids. CDR1 and CDR2 (germline): MGHRA, YSYEKL. The DNA of the CDR3 is TGCGCCAGCAGCTACGACAATCCGGGACTAGCGAGGGATGAGCAGTTCTTC. The encoded protein is CASSYDNPGLARDEQFF.

Points on this clone: The junction departs from the called germline gene at one end, perhaps through a read error. The rearrangement joins TRBV12-5 to TRBJ1-4; possibly TRBD1 for D (5 bases). Looked up from germline, CDR1 is LGHNT and CDR2 is FRNRAP. This CDR3 is built from 15 residues. In nucleotides, the CDR3 is TGTGCTAGTGGTTTAGGCCGGACAACTTATGAAAAACTGTTTTTT. It translates to CASGLGRTTYEKLFF.

The V gene is TRBV20-1, the J gene TRBJ2-3; possible D gene TRBD1, 6 bases. The CDR3 is 14 residues long. The germline V gene has CDR1 DFQATT and CDR2 SNEGSKA (reference sequence). The germline V and J ends were trimmed by 3 bases and 3 bases, with 13 bases remaining between them. Here the CDR3 reads CSASARGSTDTQYF. CDR3 coding DNA: TGCAGTGCTAGTGCCAGGGGTTCAACAGATACGCAGTATTTT.

This chain uses TRBV30 with TRBJ2-7; 7 bases line up with TRBD1. CDR3 size: 12 residues. Germline trimming cut 3 bases from V and 6 bases from J; bases unmatched to any gene: 5. Per germline, CDR1 GTSNPN and CDR2 SVGIG (reference sequence). DNA of the CDR3: TGTGCCTGGAGCGACAGGGCCCTCGAGCAGTACTTC. This encodes CAWSDRALEQYF.

The CDR3 coding sequence is TGTGCCATCAGTGGAGACAGGGGCGGCAATCAGCCCCAGCATTTT. This translates into CAISGDRGGNQPQHF. This sequence joins TRBV10-3 and TRBJ1-5, with 8 positions matching TRBD1. The CDR3 totals 15 residues. Germline lookup yields CDR1 ENHRY and CDR2 SYGVKD. With 4 bases clipped from V and 2 bases from J, the junction kept 4 bases outside the gene matches.

The V gene is TRBV6-2 or TRBV6-3, the J gene TRBJ2-5; 9 nucleotides line up with TRBD1. Trimming removed 5 bases from V and 5 bases from J; junction bases left unmatched: 9. This CDR3 region has 15 residues. Germline lookup yields CDR1 MNHEY and CDR2 SVGEGT. CDR3 nucleotide sequence: TGTGCCAGCAGTCTTCCCGGGACAGGGTCCGAGACCCAGTACTTC. As protein: CASSLPGTGSETQYF.

V gene TRBV4-1 combines with J gene TRBJ2-7; TRBD1 aligns across 10 bases. The CDR3 is 14 residues long. Germline V gives CDR1 MGHRA, CDR2 YSYEKL. Unmatched junction bases numbered 2, after V lost 2 bases and J lost 4 bases. As DNA, the CDR3 is TGCGCCAGCAGCCAACCGGGACAGGGGTACGAGCAGTACTTC. Its protein product is CASSQPGQGYEQYF.

V and J are TRBV3-1 (or the pseudogene TRBV3-2) and TRBJ2-7; 9 bases map to TRBD2. The ends lost 5 bases at V and 2 bases at J; junction bases unmatched: 4. Germline V gene lookup returns CDR1 LGHDT and CDR2 YNNKEL (reference sequence). The CDR3 loop spans 14 amino acids. The CDR3 DNA is TGTGCCAGCAGCGGACTAGCGCCTCCCTACGAGCAGTACTTC. It encodes CASSGLAPPYEQYF.

The chain joins TRBV4-1 to TRBJ1-6; D remains unclear. Trimming removed 1 base from V and 7 bases from J, with 11 bases in between. The CDR3 length is 15 residues. Germline V gene data show CDR1 as MGHRA and CDR2 as YSYEKL. CDR3 protein: CASSQAMDGNSPLHF. CDR3 nucleotides: TGCGCCAGCAGCCAAGCAATGGACGGGAATTCACCCCTCCACTTT.

This clone has just one count. The rearrangement links TRBV7-6 to TRBJ2-5, with 10 bases that match TRBD1. Germline assignment: CDR1 SGHVS and CDR2 FNYEAQ. Trimming took 5 bases from V and 5 from J; bases not matched to a gene: 11. This CDR3 is 16 amino acids long. Here the CDR3 DNA reads TGTGCCAGCAGCCTCGGACAGGGGGGCTTATCTGAGACCCAGTACTTC. This codes for CASSLGQGGLSETQYF.

The CDR3 spells CASRGTSLYEQYF. DNA of the CDR3: TGTGCCAGTAGGGGGACTAGTCTATACGAGCAGTACTTC. The chain carries TRBV19 and TRBJ2-7, with 8 bases matching TRBD2. Losses at the gene ends were 6 bases for V and 4 bases for J; bases not matched to a gene: 5. Germline lookup yields CDR1 LNHDA and CDR2 SQIVND (reference sequence). The CDR3 is 13 amino acids. The complete variable domain, with remaining parts taken from reference TRBV19 and TRBJ2-7, reads DGGITQSPKYLFRKEGQNVTLSCEQNLNHDAMYWYRQDPGQGLRLIYYSQIVNDFQKGDIAEGYSVSREKKESFPLTVTSAQKNPTAFYLCASRGTSLYEQYFGPGTRLTVT.

V gene TRBV19 combines with J gene TRBJ1-1; no clear D. This CDR3 is 16 amino acids long. Germline loops: CDR1 LNHDA, CDR2 SQIVND (reference sequence). V lost 7 bases to trimming and J lost 1 base, with 19 bases between them. The CDR3 DNA reads TGTGCCAGTACGCGTAGAAATCCGCGGGGGAACACTGAAGCTTTCTTT. It is translated as CASTRRNPRGNTEAFF.

The chain recombines TRBV30 with TRBJ1-6, with TRBD1 matching over 8 bases. Trimming cost V 4 bases and J 7 bases; bases outside gene matches: 9. Germline values: CDR1 GTSNPN, CDR2 SVGIG (reference sequence). This CDR3 has 15 residues. CDR3 amino acids: CAWTLGGTGNSPLHF. CDR3 coding DNA: TGTGCCTGGACCCTCGGGGGGACAGGAAATTCACCCCTCCACTTT. Combining the CDR3 with reference TRBV30 and TRBJ1-6 gives the whole variable domain SQTIHQWPATLVQPVGSPLSLECTVEGTSNPNLYWYRQAAGRGLQLLFYSVGIGQISSEVPQNLSASRPQDRQFILSSKKLLLSDSGFYLCAWTLGGTGNSPLHFGNGTRLTVT.